The 24 T cell receptor beta chains below were found in one sample sequenced in a study of T cells after yellow fever vaccination (dated 2019 in TCRdb). This specimen's treatment or condition label, per the study, means: live attenuated yellow fever vaccine strain. Libraries came from 5' RACE. The data were produced on an Illumina NovaSeq 6000. Starting from the raw public reads, TCRdb applied fastp trimming at Q25, assembled clones with MiXCR and retained in-frame beta chains. Records with the same CDR3 protein are collapsed into one entry carrying the most frequent genes and DNA. This sample gives some 290,000 distinct CDR3 sequences in total; about 10% of them show up just once. The ten largest clones capture under 4% of the sample. The sequencing here drew on CD4+ T cells sorted from PBMCs, taken 45 days after the yellow fever booster vaccination. The source of these receptors is a man younger than 30 who received the YFV17D yellow fever vaccine.

This clonotype was found a few times. The CDR3 spells CASSLEQATYGYTF. The CDR3 DNA reads TGTGCCAGCAGCTTAGAACAGGCCACCTATGGCTACACCTTC. The V and J genes are TRBV7-9 and TRBJ1-2, with D possibly TRBD1 on 5 matching bases. The CDR3 has 14 amino acids. Germline values: CDR1 SEHNR, CDR2 FQNEAQ (reference sequence). V was shortened by 1 base and J by 4 bases, with 10 bases between the two germline ends.

This rearrangement joins TRBV29-1 to TRBJ2-7; TRBD1 matches at 10 bases. The V gene end was trimmed by 4 bases and the J gene end by 6 bases; junction bases not matched to a gene: 9. This CDR3 is 14 amino acids long. CDR1 is SQVTM and CDR2 is ANQGSEA in the germline V gene. CDR3 in amino acids: CSVARGTGDSEQYF. DNA of the CDR3: TGCAGCGTTGCCCGGGGGACAGGGGACTCCGAGCAGTACTTC.

This clonotype was seen repeatedly, ten times or more. The V call is TRBV9, the J call TRBJ2-1; possibly TRBD2 for D (5 bases). Germline V gene sequence: CDR1 SGDLS, CDR2 YYNGEE. V was cut by 0 bases and J by 4 bases, with 8 bases left in between. This CDR3 contains 14 residues. CDR3 loop: CASSVAGFYNEQFF. The DNA of the CDR3 is TGTGCCAGCAGCGTAGCGGGGTTTTACAATGAGCAGTTCTTC.

As DNA, the CDR3 is TGTGCCAGCAGTGAAGGCAGGCCTCAGCCCCAGCATTTT. Its translation: CASSEGRPQPQHF. V gene TRBV6-1 combines with J gene TRBJ1-5; D not resolved. The CDR3 extends over 13 amino acids. The V end was cut by 1 base, the J end by 6 bases, with 7 bases between. CDR1 is MNHNS and CDR2 is SASEGT in the germline V gene.

This clonotype was seen a few times. This chain joins TRBV4-3 and TRBJ1-6; 7 bases agree with TRBD1. V gave up 3 bases and J gave up 10 bases; unmatched junction bases: 9. The CDR3 covers 15 residues. The germline CDR1 and CDR2 sequences are LGHNA and YSLEER. In DNA, the CDR3 is TGCGCCAGCAGCCAGTTTGACAGGGCCGGGTCACCCCTCCACTTT. As protein: CASSQFDRAGSPLHF.

This clonotype has a handful of counts. V is TRBV6-2 or TRBV6-3 and J is TRBJ2-7; 10 nucleotides agree with TRBD2. The CDR3 sequence is 15 residues long. Germline trimming cut 6 bases from V and 1 base from J; bases unmatched to any gene: 6. Germline CDR1 reads MNHEY; CDR2 reads SVGEGT. The CDR3 nucleotides are TGTGCCAGCAGACCTAGCGGGGGTAGATCCTACGAGCAGTACGTC. This gives the protein CASRPSGGRSYEQYV.

The chain links TRBV18 to TRBJ2-1; D is possibly TRBD2 (5 bases). Germline V gives CDR1 KGHSH, CDR2 LQKENI. V lost 3 bases to trimming and J lost 2 bases, with 14 bases between them. This CDR3 contains 16 residues. CDR3 in DNA: TGTGCCAGCTCACCCTCGGGGATTTCCACCTACAATGAGCAGTTCTTC. The encoded protein is CASSPSGISTYNEQFF.

This clonotype came up a few times. The J gene is TRBJ1-5, the V gene TRBV20-1; D perhaps matches TRBD1 (6 bases). This CDR3 region has 13 residues. Trimming cost V 7 bases and J 7 bases, with 17 bases left between them. CDR1 and CDR2 (germline): DFQATT, SNEGSKA (reference sequence). The CDR3 here is CSVRGGSGQPQHF. The CDR3, as DNA: TGCAGTGTCAGAGGGGGGTCCGGACAGCCCCAGCATTTT.

In its sample, this clonotype was seen many times. The chain couples TRBV7-2 to TRBJ2-5; D perhaps matches TRBD2 (5 bases). Trimming left V 1 base short and J 3 bases short, with 9 bases between. The CDR3 contains 14 residues. CDR1 SGHTA and CDR2 FQGNSA come from the germline V gene. The DNA for the CDR3 is TGTGCCAGCAGCTTAGGAGCGGCCGAAGAGACCCAGTACTTC. The encoded protein is CASSLGAAEETQYF. Full variable domain (missing parts from reference TRBV7-2 and TRBJ2-5): GAGVSQSPSNKVTEKGKDVELRCDPISGHTALYWYRQSLGQGLEFLIYFQGNSAPDKSGLPSDRFSAERTGGSVSTLTIQRTQQEDSAVYLCASSLGAAEETQYFGPGTRLLVL.

The chain is built from TRBV3-1 and TRBJ1-2; the match to TRBD1 covers 7 bases. After removal of 4 bases from V and 2 bases from J, the junction contained 4 bases not matched to a gene. The germline CDR1 and CDR2 sequences are LGHDT and YNNKEL (reference sequence). The CDR3 is 14 amino acids. In nucleotides, the CDR3 is TGTGCCAGCAGCCTCGGACAGGACAACTATGGCTACACCTTC. Translation gives CASSLGQDNYGYTF. Full variable domain (rest looked up from reference TRBV3-1 and TRBJ1-2): DTAVSQTPKYLVTQMGNDKSIKCEQNLGHDTMYWYKQDSKKFLKIMFSYNNKELIINETVPNRFSPKSPDKAHLNLHINSLELGDSAVYFCASSLGQDNYGYTFGSGTRLTVV.

Only a few counts were recorded for this clonotype. The rearrangement uses TRBV6-6 and TRBJ1-2, with TRBD1 identical over 11 bases. This CDR3 contains 15 residues. After removal of 0 bases from V and 6 bases from J, the junction contained 3 bases not matched to a gene. Germline-derived CDR1 and CDR2 are MNHNY and SVGAGI (reference sequence). CDR3: CASSYSDRGRDGYTF. In DNA, the CDR3 is TGTGCCAGCAGTTACTCGGACAGGGGGCGAGATGGCTACACCTTC.

This clonotype was seen more than once but under ten times. The V and J genes are TRBV2 and TRBJ1-2; 7 bases map to TRBD1. V shed 2 bases and J 4 bases; nucleotides not matched to a gene: 16. The CDR3 runs to 18 residues. Germline assignment: CDR1 SNHLY and CDR2 FYNNEI. CDR3: CASSETVPLQGTGYGYTF. Written as DNA, the CDR3 is TGTGCCAGCAGTGAAACTGTCCCCCTACAGGGGACGGGCTATGGCTACACCTTC.

This clonotype was seen more than once but under ten times. The chain joins TRBV5-1 to TRBJ1-2; TRBD1 aligns across 9 bases. The V segment lost 4 bases and the J segment 14 bases; nucleotides outside the gene matches: 15. Germline lookup yields CDR1 SGHRS and CDR2 YFSETQ. The CDR3 is 14 residues long. The CDR3 region is CASSNGTGMPDVTF. The CDR3 DNA reads as TGCGCCAGCAGCAACGGGACAGGGATGCCGGATGTGACCTTC.

This chain links TRBV10-1 with TRBJ2-7; D uncertain. The CDR3 has 12 amino acids. Germline CDR1 is WNHNN and CDR2 is SYGVQD (reference sequence). V lost 5 bases, J lost 3 bases, and 8 bases lay in between. The CDR3 is CASSSTFYEQYF. CDR3 coding DNA: TGCGCCAGCAGTTCCACCTTCTACGAGCAGTACTTC.

This clonotype was recorded a few times. The chain recombines TRBV5-1 with TRBJ1-6, with no clear D. V lost 0 bases to trimming and J lost 7 bases, with 14 bases between them. This CDR3 region has 16 residues. Germline CDR1 SGHRS, CDR2 YFSETQ. The CDR3 region has the DNA TGCGCCAGCAGCTTGGCTCCTCGAGTGCAGAATTCACCCCTCCACTTT. It encodes CASSLAPRVQNSPLHF.

This clonotype was detected a few times. The J gene is TRBJ2-3, the V gene TRBV7-2; D unclear. Trimming pared 1 base from V and 0 bases from J, leaving 8 bases between. Germline assignment: CDR1 SGHTA and CDR2 FQGNSA. The CDR3 contains 15 residues. The CDR3 DNA sequence: TGTGCCAGCAGCTTAGGGGGTCCTAGCACAGATACGCAGTATTTT. Translating it yields CASSLGGPSTDTQYF.

The table lists this clonotype with a few counts. The chain has TRBV7-2 and TRBJ1-1; TRBD1 agrees at 7 bases. Looked up from germline, CDR1 is SGHTA and CDR2 is FQGNSA. This CDR3 region has 14 residues. V shed 3 bases, J shed 4 bases, and the junction held 5 bases outside the gene matches. The chain's CDR3 is CASSFTTGFTEAFF. The CDR3 region has the DNA TGTGCCAGCAGCTTCACGACAGGGTTCACTGAAGCTTTCTTT.

In its sample, this clonotype was seen a few times. The chain joins TRBV7-2 to TRBJ2-7; possible D gene TRBD1, 5 bases. The V gene lost 2 bases and the J gene lost 6 bases, with 17 bases spanning the gap. CDR3 length: 15 residues. Germline CDR1 reads SGHTA; CDR2 reads FQGNSA. For the CDR3, the DNA is TGTGCCAGCAGCTTACGGCCGGCAGGGCTCAGCGAGCAGTACGTC. This sequence encodes CASSLRPAGLSEQYV.

This clonotype has only a few counts. CDR3 sequence: CASSFTSSRGQTQYF. DNA for the CDR3: TGTGCCAGCAGTTTCACCTCCTCCAGAGGGCAGACCCAGTACTTC. This chain uses TRBV28 with TRBJ2-5; D perhaps matches TRBD2 (5 bases). V lost 3 bases, J lost 6 bases, and 17 bases lay in between. The germline CDR1 and CDR2 sequences are MDHEN and SYDVKM. This CDR3 is built from 15 residues.

At least ten counts were recorded for this clonotype. The chain has TRBV4-3 and TRBJ2-3; the match to TRBD2 covers 7 bases. This CDR3 has 16 amino acids. CDR1 and CDR2 from the germline V gene are LGHNA and YSLEER. V shed 3 bases and J 6 bases; nucleotides not matched to a gene: 12. CDR3 region: CASSQGGIQLLDTQYF. DNA of the CDR3: TGCGCCAGCAGCCAGGGAGGGATTCAACTGTTGGATACGCAGTATTTT.

This clonotype turned up a few times. V and J are TRBV18 and TRBJ1-1; D is perhaps TRBD1 (5 bases). The CDR3 consists of 13 residues. Between the trimmed V and J ends, which lost 5 bases and 1 base, there was a span of 8 bases. Germline assignment: CDR1 KGHSH and CDR2 LQKENI. The CDR3 DNA reads as TGTGCCAGCTCATCGGGGGAGAACACTGAAGCTTTCTTT. Its translation: CASSSGENTEAFF.

V gene TRBV5-1 combines with J gene TRBJ1-3; no definite D call. The CDR3 runs to 16 residues. Germline-derived CDR1 and CDR2 are SGHRS and YFSETQ. V gave up 0 bases and J gave up 4 bases, with 14 bases separating them. The CDR3 DNA sequence: TGCGCCAGCAGCTTGGGAACAGTCACACTCGGAAACACCATATATTTT. Translation: CASSLGTVTLGNTIYF.

In its sample, this clonotype was seen many times. The genes are TRBV4-1 and TRBJ2-3; 10 bases map to TRBD2. J gave up 1 base and V 4 bases, and 5 bases lay outside the gene matches. CDR1 MGHRA and CDR2 YSYEKL come from the germline V gene. CDR3 size: 16 residues. CDR3 DNA sequence: TGCGCCAGCAGCCGTTCTAGCGGGGGAGGCACAGATACGCAGTATTTT. Protein product: CASSRSSGGGTDTQYF.

The gene calls are TRBV6-1 and TRBJ2-7, with D possibly matching TRBD1 (5 bases). CDR3 length equals 12 residues. V shed 4 bases and J shed 1 base, with 5 bases lying between them. Germline CDR1 reads MNHNS; CDR2 reads SASEGT. CDR3 loop: CASSGQSYEQYV. In DNA form, the CDR3 reads TGTGCCAGCAGTGGACAGTCCTACGAGCAGTACGTC.